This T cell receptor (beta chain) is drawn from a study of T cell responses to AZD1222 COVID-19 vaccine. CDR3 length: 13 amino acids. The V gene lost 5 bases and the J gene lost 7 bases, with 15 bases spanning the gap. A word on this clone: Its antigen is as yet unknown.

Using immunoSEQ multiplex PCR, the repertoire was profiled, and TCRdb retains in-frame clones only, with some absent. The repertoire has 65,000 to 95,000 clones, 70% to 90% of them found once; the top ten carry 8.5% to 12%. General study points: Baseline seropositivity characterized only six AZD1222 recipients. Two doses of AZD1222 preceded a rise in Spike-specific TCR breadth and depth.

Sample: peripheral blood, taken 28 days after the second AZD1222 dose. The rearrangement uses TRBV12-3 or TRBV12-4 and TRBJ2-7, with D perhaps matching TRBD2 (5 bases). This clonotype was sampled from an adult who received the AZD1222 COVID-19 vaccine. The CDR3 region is CASSPRTGREQYF. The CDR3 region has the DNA TGTGCCAGCAGTCCCCGGACTGGAAGGGAGCAGTACTTC.